The 23 T cell receptor delta chains below were found in one sample sequenced in a study of delta chain sequences of gamma delta T cells. TCRdb fed the PCR reads to CATT. The sample has about 3,400 delta-chain clones; about 56% are singletons. The sequenced material came from a tumor sample. These receptors were collected from a human donor with breast cancer.

The rearrangement links TRDV2 to TRDJ1; 7 nucleotides match TRDD3. CDR3 size: 20 residues. Trimming removed 2 bases from V and 0 bases from J; junction bases left unmatched: 20. Germline V CDR1 and CDR2: GEAIGNYY, EKD. CDR3 nucleotide sequence: TGTGCCTGTGACAACGTGTCAAGAGAGGGGGATCGACGGTACACCGATAAACTCATCTTT. This codes for CACDNVSREGDRRYTDKLIF.

This clone was detected only a few times. TCRdb's entry gives the protein of a much larger clone, which mismatches this DNA's translation at residue 13, likely from a read error; the protein reported here is translated from the DNA. The chain couples TRDV2 to TRDJ1; D gene ambiguous. CDR1 and CDR2 (germline): GEAIGNYY, EKD. The CDR3 is 17 amino acids. The CDR3 DNA follows: TGTGCCTGTGACCCAATACAACCTCCAGAGTTCTCCGAAAAACTCATCTTT. As protein: CACDPIQPPEFSEKLIF.

This clone has just a few counts. This DNA's translation differs at residue 3 from TCRdb's protein, which comes from a much larger clone; a read error is likely, and the protein shown is translated from the DNA. V is TRDV2 and J is TRDJ1; D remains ambiguous. Germline loops: CDR1 GEAIGNYY, CDR2 EKD. CDR3 size: 18 residues. This CDR3 is CAFDTLLDRSEYTDKLIF. The CDR3 nucleotides are TGTGCCTTTGACACTTTGCTTGATCGATCGGAGTACACCGATAAACTCATCTTT.

The chain recombines TRDV2 with TRDJ1, with TRDD2 as a possible D gene (5 bases). The CDR3 length is 20 residues. The V gene's germline CDR1 is GEAIGNYY and CDR2 EKD. Written as DNA, the CDR3 is TGTTCTTTTGTCATCGTGTCAAGGGAGTGGGACCTACCTTACACCGATAAACTCATCTTT. This translates into CSFVIVSREWDLPYTDKLIF.

This clone ranks as large. A far larger clone is one nucleotide away, so this likely arose from a read error. In the same sample, other DNA sequences code for this CDR3. The V gene is TRDV2, the J gene TRDJ1, with D perhaps matching TRDD3 (6 bases). Trimming took off 0 bases at V and 0 bases at J, with 25 bases between the two ends. Germline V gives CDR1 GEAIGNYY, CDR2 EKD. This CDR3 comprises 20 residues. The CDR3 DNA reads TGTGCCTGTGACACCGTGTCAAGGGAGGGGGACCGACCCTACACCGATAAACTCATCTTT. Its protein is CACDTVSREGDRPYTDKLIF.

As for this clone: A read error may account for a junction end that differs from germline. The chain has TRDV2 and TRDJ1; tentatively, D is TRDD3 (5 bases). CDR1 GEAIGNYY and CDR2 EKD come from the germline V gene. This CDR3 is built from 16 residues. The CDR3 spells CSFVSVLAVYTDKLIF. The CDR3 region has the DNA TGTTCCTTTGTCTCAGTACTGGCCGTTTACACCGATAAACTCATATTT.

For this clone: An end of the junction differs from the germline gene, which may be a read error. The chain combines TRDV2 with TRDJ3; 7 bases are shared with TRDD3. The germline CDR1 and CDR2 sequences are GEAIGNYY and EKD. The CDR3 totals 18 residues. In DNA, the CDR3 is TGTGCCTGTGACACCTGTGGGATGGGTGACTGGGATACCCGCCAGATGTTTTTC. Amino acid sequence: CACDTCGMGDWDTRQMFF.

There are a few counts of this clone. The TCRdb protein comes from a much larger clone and disagrees with this DNA's translation at residue 5, likely due to a read error; the protein given here is derived from the DNA. The chain has TRDV2 and TRDJ1; D might be TRDD3 (6 bases). The CDR3 is 16 residues long. The V end was cut by 3 bases, the J end by 0 bases, with 16 bases between. Per germline, CDR1 GEAIGNYY and CDR2 EKD. The CDR3: CACDALGGTDTDKLIF. DNA for the CDR3: TGTGCCTGTGACGCACTCGGGGGGACAGACACCGATAAACTCATCTTT.

A V gene of TRDV2 was called, but no J gene was assigned. Germline V gene data show CDR1 as GEAIGNYY and CDR2 as EKD. The length of the CDR3 is 18 residues. CDR3 bases: TGTGCCTGTGACACCTTGATCTTTCGATGTGAGTACACCGATCTCCTCTTTTTT. It specifies CACDTLIFRCEYTDLLFF.

Remarks on this clone: A junction boundary mismatches the germline segment, possibly from a read error. The CDR3: CSCVRLVLCDTHSDKLIF. The CDR3, as DNA: TGTTCCTGTGTCAGACTTGTACTGTGCGATACGCATTCCGATAAACTCATCTTT. The V call is TRDV2, the J call TRDJ1; a weak D match, TRDD3 (6 bases). The CDR3 extends over 18 amino acids. Looked up from germline, CDR1 is GEAIGNYY and CDR2 is EKD.

With regard to this clone: The protein TCRdb gives is from a much larger clone and does not agree with this DNA's translation at residue 2, likely a read error; the protein shown here comes from the DNA. V usage is TRDV2 and J usage is TRDJ1; tentatively, D is TRDD3 (5 bases). The CDR3 is 15 amino acids. Germline-derived CDR1 and CDR2 are GEAIGNYY and EKD. Here the CDR3 reads CSCDTVIPYTDKLIF. The CDR3 DNA is TGTTCCTGTGACACCGTGATACCCTACACCGATAAACTCATCTTT.

The CDR3 bases are TGTTCTTTTCTCTTCGTGAGGCACCTCCGGGACAAACGTTCCTCTGTTAAACTCATCTTT. Translated, it gives CSFLFVRHLRDKRSSVKLIF. The chain combines TRDV2 with TRDJ1; possibly TRDD2 for D (5 bases). Germline V lookup: CDR1 GEAIGNYY, CDR2 EKD. The CDR3 contains 20 residues.

This clone turned up a few times. A far larger clone is off by one base, so a read error is likely. Other DNA sequences of this sample code for an identical CDR3. The V call is TRDV2, the J call TRDJ1, with 7 bases fitting TRDD3. The CDR3 runs to 15 residues. The germline gives CDR1 GEAIGNYY, CDR2 EKD. CDR3 loop: CACDEVTGDKGKLIF. For the CDR3, the DNA is TGTGCCTGTGACGAAGTCACTGGGGATAAAGGGAAACTCATATTT.

This clone was observed a few times. The TCRdb record carries a much larger clone's protein, which differs from this DNA's translation at residue 11; a read error is the likely cause, and the protein listed here is the DNA translation. The chain is built from TRDV2 and TRDJ1; the match to TRDD3 covers 11 bases. The CDR3 contains 19 residues. Germline V lookup: CDR1 GEAIGNYY, CDR2 EKD. Trimming cost V 1 base and J 4 bases; bases outside gene matches: 16. CDR3 region: CACDTIGWGIHDGVDKLIF. CDR3 in DNA: TGTGCCTGTGACACTATAGGCTGGGGGATACACGACGGGGTCGATAAACTCATCTTT.

Of note for this clone: This likely stems from a read error, as it lies one base from a far larger clone. The sample carries other DNA sequences with the same CDR3. The CDR3 sequence is CACDPLGGTDTDKLIF. Here the CDR3 DNA reads TGTGCCTGTGACCCACTCGGGGGGACAGACACCGATAAACTCATATTT. This chain joins TRDV2 and TRDJ1; tentatively, D is TRDD3 (6 bases). Germline CDR1 reads GEAIGNYY; CDR2 reads EKD. The CDR3 consists of 16 residues.

As to this clone: A read error may account for a junction end that differs from germline. V is TRDV2 and J is TRDJ1, with D tentatively TRDD3 (5 bases). The CDR3 runs 20 residues. Germline V gene sequence: CDR1 GEAIGNYY, CDR2 EKD. CDR3: CACDTLSRAGNRPFTYKLIF. The CDR3, as DNA: TGTGCCTGTGACACCTTGTCACGGGCGGGGAACCGACCTTTCACCTATAAACTCATCTTT.

Comment on this clone: A read error likely explains why the TCRdb protein, taken from a much larger clone, differs from this DNA's translation at residue 15; the protein shown is translated from the DNA. CDR3 sequence (DNA): TGTGCCTGTGACACCGTGCCACCCGGGGGCCGTACTGTCACCAATAAACTCATCTTT. This sequence encodes CACDTVPPGGRTVTNKLIF. The V and J genes are TRDV2 and TRDJ1; D is perhaps TRDD3 (5 bases). Germline CDR1 reads GEAIGNYY; CDR2 reads EKD. This CDR3 has 19 amino acids.

By proportion, this clone is medium-sized (0.01 to 0.1%). The protein TCRdb gives is from a much larger clone and does not agree with this DNA's translation at residue 7, likely a read error; the protein shown here comes from the DNA. Distinct nucleotide sequences in the sample also encode this CDR3. The rearrangement uses TRDV2 and TRDJ1; no definite D call. There are 15 residues in the CDR3. CDR1 and CDR2 (germline): GEAIGNYY, EKD. V was cut by 3 bases and J by 0 bases, with 13 bases left in between. CDR3 protein: CACDPVREDTDKLIF. CDR3 DNA sequence: TGTGCCTGTGACCCAGTGAGGGAGGACACCGATAAACTCATCTTT.

This clone was counted a few times. The protein given by TCRdb reflects a much larger clone and differs at residues 2 and 13 from this DNA's translation, likely from a read error; the protein shown is the DNA's translation. The V and J genes are TRDV2 and TRDJ1; TRDD3 matches 9 bases. This CDR3 comprises 16 residues. The germline gives CDR1 GEAIGNYY, CDR2 EKD. CDR3: CSCDPLGDPYTDTLIF. The CDR3 coding sequence is TGTTCCTGTGATCCACTGGGGGACCCGTACACCGATACACTCATCTTT.

Concerning this clone itself: The junction does not match germline at one end; this may be a read error. DNA of the CDR3: TGTTCTGTTGTCATCGTGTCAAGGGACGGGGACCGACCTTACTCCGATAAATTCATCTTT. This encodes CSVVIVSRDGDRPYSDKFIF. V and J are TRDV2 and TRDJ1; TRDD3 is a possible D gene (5 bases). The CDR3 is 20 residues long. Germline lookup yields CDR1 GEAIGNYY and CDR2 EKD.

This clone was picked up one time. Its ends do not fully match the called genes, so a read error is possible. The V call is TRDV2, the J call TRDJ1; TRDD3 agrees at 7 bases. In germline, CDR1 is GEAIGNYY, CDR2 EKD. The CDR3 consists of 15 residues. CDR3 DNA: TGTGCCTATGACGAAGTCACTGGGGATAAAGGGTCATTCATCTTT. Its translation: CAYDEVTGDKGSFIF.

By share of the sample, this clone is medium-sized (0.01 to 0.1%). A single base separates this from a much larger clone, so it may be a read error. The chain is built from TRDV2 and TRDJ1, with no clear D. Per germline, CDR1 GEAIGNYY and CDR2 EKD. The CDR3 length is 18 residues. The ends were cut back, 5 bases at V and 0 bases at J, with 24 bases in the middle. The CDR3 DNA sequence: TGTGCCTGTGGCACTTTGCTTGATCGATCGGAGTACACCGATAAACTCATCTTT. Its translation: CACGTLLDRSEYTDKLIF.

A note on this clone: The protein that TCRdb holds for this DNA derives from a much larger clone and differs from the translated DNA at residue 6, which likely indicates a read error; the protein shown here is translated from the DNA. The V call is TRDV2, the J call TRDJ1, with D possibly TRDD3 on 5 matching bases. The CDR3 is made up of 16 amino acids. Trimming cost V 0 bases and J 0 bases, with 13 bases left between them. Germline V gene lookup returns CDR1 GEAIGNYY and CDR2 EKD. DNA for the CDR3: TGTGCCTGTGACACCTGTGGGGACCCTCACACCGATAAACTCATCTTT. Encoded protein: CACDTCGDPHTDKLIF.